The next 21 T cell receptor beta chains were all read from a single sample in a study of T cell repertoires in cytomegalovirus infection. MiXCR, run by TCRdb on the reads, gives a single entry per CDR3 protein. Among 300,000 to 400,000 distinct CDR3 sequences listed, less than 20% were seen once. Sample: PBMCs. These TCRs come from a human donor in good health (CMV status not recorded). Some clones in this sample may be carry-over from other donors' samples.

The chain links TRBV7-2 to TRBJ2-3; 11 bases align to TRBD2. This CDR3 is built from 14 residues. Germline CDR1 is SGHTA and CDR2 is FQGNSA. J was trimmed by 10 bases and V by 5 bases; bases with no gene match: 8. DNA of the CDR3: TGTGCCAGCAGCCAACTTAGCGGGAGGGTTTCGCAGTATTTT. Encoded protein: CASSQLSGRVSQYF. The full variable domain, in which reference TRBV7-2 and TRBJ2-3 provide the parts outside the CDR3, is GAGVSQSPSNKVTEKGKDVELRCDPISGHTALYWYRQSLGQGLEFLIYFQGNSAPDKSGLPSDRFSAERTGGSVSTLTIQRTQQEDSAVYLCASSQLSGRVSQYFGPGTRLTVL.

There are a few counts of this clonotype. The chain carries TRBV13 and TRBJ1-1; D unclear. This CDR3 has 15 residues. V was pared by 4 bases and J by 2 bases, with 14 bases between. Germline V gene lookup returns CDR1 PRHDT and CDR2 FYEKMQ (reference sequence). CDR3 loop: CASSSSRLRNTEAFF. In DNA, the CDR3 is TGTGCCAGCAGCTCAAGTCGGTTGCGAAACACTGAAGCTTTCTTT.

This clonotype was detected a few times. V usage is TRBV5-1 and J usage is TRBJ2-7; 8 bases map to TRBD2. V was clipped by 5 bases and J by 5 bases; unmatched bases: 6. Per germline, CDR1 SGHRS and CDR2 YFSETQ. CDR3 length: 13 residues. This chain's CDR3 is CASSRSGGNEQYF. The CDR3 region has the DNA TGCGCCAGCAGTCGGAGCGGGGGTAACGAGCAGTACTTC.

For the CDR3, the DNA is TGTGCCAGTAGTATAGACACCGGGACAATGAGGAATCAGCCCCAGCATTTT. This translates into CASSIDTGTMRNQPQHF. The V call is TRBV19, the J call TRBJ1-5; D perhaps matches TRBD1 (6 bases). Germline CDR1 reads LNHDA; CDR2 reads SQIVND (reference sequence). The V end lost 0 bases, the J end lost 4 bases, and 16 bases lay between the germline ends. The CDR3 loop spans 17 amino acids.

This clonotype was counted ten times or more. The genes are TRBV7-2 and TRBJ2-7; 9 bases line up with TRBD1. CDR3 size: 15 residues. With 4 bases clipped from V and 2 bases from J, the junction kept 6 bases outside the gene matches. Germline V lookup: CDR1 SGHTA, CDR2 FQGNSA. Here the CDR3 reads CASSSLGQGTYEQYF. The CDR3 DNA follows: TGTGCCAGCAGCTCGTTGGGACAGGGAACCTACGAGCAGTACTTC.

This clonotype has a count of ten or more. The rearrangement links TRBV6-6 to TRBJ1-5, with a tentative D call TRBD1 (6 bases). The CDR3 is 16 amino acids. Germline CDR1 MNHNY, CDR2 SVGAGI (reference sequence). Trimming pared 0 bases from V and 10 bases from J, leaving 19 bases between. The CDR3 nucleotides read TGTGCCAGCAGTTACTCCGGACAGACCAGATACACCCCCCAGCATTTT. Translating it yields CASSYSGQTRYTPQHF.

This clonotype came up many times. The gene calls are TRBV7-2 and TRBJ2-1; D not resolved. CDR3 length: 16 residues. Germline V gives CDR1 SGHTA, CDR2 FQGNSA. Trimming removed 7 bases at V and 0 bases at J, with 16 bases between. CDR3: CASNVVARHSYNEQFF. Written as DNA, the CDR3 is TGTGCCAGCAACGTCGTAGCAAGACACTCCTACAATGAGCAGTTCTTC. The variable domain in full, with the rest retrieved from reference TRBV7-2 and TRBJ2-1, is GAGVSQSPSNKVTEKGKDVELRCDPISGHTALYWYRQSLGQGLEFLIYFQGNSAPDKSGLPSDRFSAERTGGSVSTLTIQRTQQEDSAVYLCASNVVARHSYNEQFFGPGTRLTVL.

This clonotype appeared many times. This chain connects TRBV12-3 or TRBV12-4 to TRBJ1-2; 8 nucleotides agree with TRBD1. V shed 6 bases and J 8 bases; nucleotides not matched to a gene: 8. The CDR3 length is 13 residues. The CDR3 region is CASRPQGAFGYTF. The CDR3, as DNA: TGTGCCAGCAGGCCCCAGGGGGCGTTCGGCTACACCTTC.

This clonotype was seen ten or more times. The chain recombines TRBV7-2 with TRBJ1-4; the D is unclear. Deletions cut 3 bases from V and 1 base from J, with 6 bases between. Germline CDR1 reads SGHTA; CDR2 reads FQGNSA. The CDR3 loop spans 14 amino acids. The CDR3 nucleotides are TGTGCCAGCAGCTTCTCCAGAACTAATGAAAAACTGTTTTTT. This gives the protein CASSFSRTNEKLFF. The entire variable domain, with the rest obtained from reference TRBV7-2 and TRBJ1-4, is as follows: GAGVSQSPSNKVTEKGKDVELRCDPISGHTALYWYRQSLGQGLEFLIYFQGNSAPDKSGLPSDRFSAERTGGSVSTLTIQRTQQEDSAVYLCASSFSRTNEKLFFGSGTQLSVL.

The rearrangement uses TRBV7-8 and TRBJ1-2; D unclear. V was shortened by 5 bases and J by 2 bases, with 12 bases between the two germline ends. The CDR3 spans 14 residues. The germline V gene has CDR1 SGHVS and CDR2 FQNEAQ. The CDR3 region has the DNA TGTGCCAGCAGCCCATCGAGAAGGAACTATGGCTACACCTTC. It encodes CASSPSRRNYGYTF.

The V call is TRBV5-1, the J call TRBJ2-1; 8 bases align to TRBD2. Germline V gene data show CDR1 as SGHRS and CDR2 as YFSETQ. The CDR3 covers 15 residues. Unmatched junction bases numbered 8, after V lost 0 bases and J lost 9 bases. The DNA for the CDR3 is TGCGCCAGCAGCTTGGTGGCGGGGGGAGGGTCTGAGCAGTTCTTC. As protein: CASSLVAGGGSEQFF.

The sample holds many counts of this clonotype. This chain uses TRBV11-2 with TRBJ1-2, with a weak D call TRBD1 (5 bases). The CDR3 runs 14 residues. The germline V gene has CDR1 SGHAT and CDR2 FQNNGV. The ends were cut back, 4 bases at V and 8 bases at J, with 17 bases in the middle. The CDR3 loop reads CASSSRGIAEGYTF. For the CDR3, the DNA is TGTGCCAGCAGCTCTAGGGGTATTGCGGAGGGCTACACCTTC.

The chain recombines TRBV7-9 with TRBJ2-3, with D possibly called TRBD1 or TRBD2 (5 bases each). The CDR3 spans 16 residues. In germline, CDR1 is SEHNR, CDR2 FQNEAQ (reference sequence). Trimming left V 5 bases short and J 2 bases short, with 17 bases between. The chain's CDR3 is CASSLVGRLSTDTQYF. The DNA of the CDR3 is TGTGCCAGCAGCCTGGTGGGACGGTTGTCCACAGATACGCAGTATTTT.

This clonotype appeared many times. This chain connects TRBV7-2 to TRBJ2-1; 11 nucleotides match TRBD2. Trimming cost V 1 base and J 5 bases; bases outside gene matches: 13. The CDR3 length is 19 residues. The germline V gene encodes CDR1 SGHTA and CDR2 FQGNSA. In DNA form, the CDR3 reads TGTGCCAGCAGCTTAGATCATCCCCTCCTAGCGGGGGGACACAATGAGCAGTTCTTC. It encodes CASSLDHPLLAGGHNEQFF.

In DNA, the CDR3 is TGTGCCAGCAACGACCCGTTGCGTACGCAGTATTTT. This translates into CASNDPLRTQYF. The genes are TRBV27 and TRBJ2-3; D remains ambiguous. CDR3 length equals 12 residues. Germline CDR1 is MNHEY and CDR2 is SMNVEV (reference sequence). Trimming removed 7 bases at V and 8 bases at J, with 13 bases between.

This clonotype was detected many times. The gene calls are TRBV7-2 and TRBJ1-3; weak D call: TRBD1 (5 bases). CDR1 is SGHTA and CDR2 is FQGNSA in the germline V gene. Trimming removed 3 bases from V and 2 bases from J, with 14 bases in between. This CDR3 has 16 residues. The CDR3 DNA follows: TGTGCCAGCAGCTTCCTTTCGGGGGATCCTGGAAACACCATATATTTT. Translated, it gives CASSFLSGDPGNTIYF.

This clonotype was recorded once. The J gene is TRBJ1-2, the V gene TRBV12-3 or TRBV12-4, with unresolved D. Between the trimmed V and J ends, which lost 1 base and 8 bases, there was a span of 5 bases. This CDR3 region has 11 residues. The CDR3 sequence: CASSLVRGYTF. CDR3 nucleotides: TGTGCCAGCAGTTTAGTGCGAGGCTACACCTTC.

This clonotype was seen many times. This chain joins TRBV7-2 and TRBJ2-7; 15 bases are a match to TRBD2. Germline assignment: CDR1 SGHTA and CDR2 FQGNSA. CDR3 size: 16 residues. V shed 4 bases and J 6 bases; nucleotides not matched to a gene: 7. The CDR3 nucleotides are TGTGCCAGCAGCTCGCAGCCGGGACTAGCGGGAGGCGAGCAGTACTTC. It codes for CASSSQPGLAGGEQYF.

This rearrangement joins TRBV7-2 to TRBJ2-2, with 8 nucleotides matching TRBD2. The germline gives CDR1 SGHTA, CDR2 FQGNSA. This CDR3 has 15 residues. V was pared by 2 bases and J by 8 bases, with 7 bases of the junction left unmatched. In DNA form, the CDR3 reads TGTGCCAGCAGCTTAACGGGAGGGATAAGTGGGGAGCTGTTTTTT. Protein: CASSLTGGISGELFF.

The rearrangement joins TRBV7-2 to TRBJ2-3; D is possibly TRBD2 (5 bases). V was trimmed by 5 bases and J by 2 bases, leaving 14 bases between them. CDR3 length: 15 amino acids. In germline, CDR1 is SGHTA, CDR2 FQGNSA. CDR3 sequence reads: CASSRGNPTTDTQYF. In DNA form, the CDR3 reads TGTGCCAGCAGCCGAGGGAATCCCACCACAGATACGCAGTATTTT.

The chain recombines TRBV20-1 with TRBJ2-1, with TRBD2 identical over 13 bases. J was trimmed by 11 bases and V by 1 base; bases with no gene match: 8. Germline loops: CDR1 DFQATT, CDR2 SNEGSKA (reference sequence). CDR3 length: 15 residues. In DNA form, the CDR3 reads TGCAGTGCTAGAGGTCGGACTAGCGGGAGCCCACAGCAGTTCTTC. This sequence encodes CSARGRTSGSPQQFF.